The rows below give T cell receptor beta chains drawn from one sample of a study of control samples from healthy donors and cancer patients. Sequencing used immunoSEQ multiplex PCR; TCRdb keeps in-frame clones, though not all of them. The sample shows some 130,000 clones, about 95% of them seen only once. Sample: blood. These TCRs come from a man aged 25 to 40 in good health. Each CDR3 is given with its conserved first and last residue. D genes are given only for firm matches. Only some rows state a clone size, as once, few, many or a class for expanded clones.

J gene | D gene | clone size | V gene | CDR3 DNA | CDR3 protein
TRBJ1-2 | - | - | TRBV12-3/TRBV12-4 | TGTGCCAGCAGTCACCCAGTCTGGGATGGCTACACCTTC | CASSHPVWDGYTF
TRBJ1-6 | TRBD1 | - | TRBV5-3 | TGTGCCAGAAGCCCCAGGGGACAGGGTGAATATAATTCACCCCTCCACTTT | CARSPRGQGEYNSPLHF
TRBJ1-2 | TRBD1 | - | TRBV5-4 | TGTGCCAGCAGCTTAGGACAGGAGAACTATGGCTACACCTTC | CASSLGQENYGYTF
TRBJ2-2 | TRBD1 | - | TRBV4-1 | TGCGCCAGCAGGCAGGGGGCAGGGGTCGGCGGGGAGCTGTTTTTT | CASRQGAGVGGELFF
TRBJ1-1 | - | - | TRBV5-4 | TGTGCCACCACGGACCGAAACTCAGGGACTGAAGCTTTCTTT | CATTDRNSGTEAFF
TRBJ2-1 | - | - | TRBV10-1 | TGCGCCAGCAGTGAGGGACCACCCCCTTGGGATGAGCAGTTCTTC | CASSEGPPPWDEQFF
TRBJ1-1 | - | - | TRBV13 | TGTGCCAGCAGCTTAGTAGGGGTAGGCACTGAAGCTTTCTTT | CASSLVGVGTEAFF
TRBJ1-5 | - | - | TRBV27 | TGTGCCAGCAGTTGGCAGGGCGACAATCAGCCCCAGCATTTT | CASSWQGDNQPQHF
TRBJ2-1 | TRBD1 | - | TRBV24-1 | TGTGCCACCAGTGATTTACGGACAGGGCCATCGAGCTCCTACAATGAGCAGTTCTTC | CATSDLRTGPSSSYNEQFF
TRBJ2-1 | - | - | TRBV4-1 | TGCGCCAGCAGCCAAGATCAGTGGTCAGTTACCATATACAATGAGCAGTTCTTC | CASSQDQWSVTIYNEQFF
TRBJ1-4 | - | once | TRBV5-1 | TGCGCCAGCAGCTTGGTGGGGGGGCTGGGTGAAAAACTGTTTTTT | CASSLVGGLGEKLFF
TRBJ1-1 | - | - | TRBV7-9 | TGTGCCAGCAGCCTGTCTCAGGGTGCGGGGTACACTGAAGCTTTCTTT | CASSLSQGAGYTEAFF
TRBJ2-1 | - | - | TRBV6-1 | TGTGCCAGCAGTGATTCAGGTCTTGAGCAGTTCTTC | CASSDSGLEQFF
TRBJ1-5 | TRBD1 | - | TRBV27 | TGTGCCAGCAGTGTACAGGGGGCTAAACAGCCCCAGCATTTT | CASSVQGAKQPQHF
TRBJ1-6 | - | - | TRBV6-2/TRBV6-3 | TGTGCCAGCAGTGCAAACAGGGAGGGCTCACCCCTCCACTTT | CASSANREGSPLHF
TRBJ2-7 | - | - | TRBV29-1 | TGCAGCGTTGAATTAGATCACTCCTACGAGCAGTACTTC | CSVELDHSYEQYF
TRBJ2-7 | - | - | TRBV14 | TGTGCCAGCAGAAAAAAGGGCACCGCAGGATCCTACGAGCAGTACTTC | CASRKKGTAGSYEQYF
TRBJ1-4 | TRBD1 | - | TRBV2 | TGTGCCAGCAGACTCGGGACAGGGGGTCTGGATGAAAAACTGTTTTTT | CASRLGTGGLDEKLFF
TRBJ2-2 | - | - | TRBV3-1/TRBV3-2 | TGTGCCAGCAGCCAAGATGGGGAAGGGGCCGGGGAGCTGTTTTTT | CASSQDGEGAGELFF
TRBJ1-1 | - | - | TRBV9 | TGTGCCAGCAGCGTAGACAGTTTGAACACTGAAGCTTTCTTT | CASSVDSLNTEAFF
TRBJ1-3 | - | - | TRBV4-2 | TGTGCCAGCAGCCAAGAACTCAGGGTCTCTGGAAACACCATATATTTT | CASSQELRVSGNTIYF
TRBJ2-7 | - | - | TRBV29-1 | TGCAGCGTCGTCCGGGCCGATTACGAGCAGTACTTC | CSVVRADYEQYF
TRBJ1-1 | - | - | TRBV20-1 | TGCAGTTTCACCGGCACTGAAGCTTTCTTT | CSFTGTEAFF
TRBJ2-3 | - | once | TRBV28 | TGTGCCAGCAGTTTAGGGGCGGAGGGCACAGATACGCAGTATTTT | CASSLGAEGTDTQYF
TRBJ1-1 | - | - | TRBV6-5 | TGTGCCACCGGACCGAGGCTGGGGACTGAAGCTTTCTTT | CATGPRLGTEAFF
TRBJ1-1 | TRBD1 | - | TRBV3-1/TRBV3-2 | TGTGCCAGCAGCCAACATACAGGGGACACTGAAGCTTTCTTT | CASSQHTGDTEAFF
TRBJ1-5 | - | - | TRBV4-3 | TGCGCCAGCAGCCAAGGAGTTTTGGGTCAGCCCCAGCATTTT | CASSQGVLGQPQHF
TRBJ2-5 | - | - | TRBV30 | TGTGCCTGGAGTGTAATTGAGGTACAAGAGACCCAGTACTTC | CAWSVIEVQETQYF
TRBJ1-5 | TRBD1 | once | TRBV6-2/TRBV6-3 | TGTGCCAGCAGTTACTCTCACAGGGGCCTTAGCAATCAGCCCCAGCATTTT | CASSYSHRGLSNQPQHF
TRBJ2-3 | TRBD2 | - | TRBV4-3 | TGCGCCAGCAGCCAAGATCGGGGACTAGCGGGGGGGGATACGCAGTATTTT | CASSQDRGLAGGDTQYF
TRBJ1-5 | - | once | TRBV20-1 | TGCAGTGCTAGTCGGCCCACCGAGCCCCAGCATTTT | CSASRPTEPQHF
TRBJ1-5 | - | - | TRBV10-3 | TGTGCCACCTCAGGGGAGCTTAATCAGCCCCAGCATTTT | CATSGELNQPQHF
TRBJ2-3 | - | - | TRBV18 | TGTGCCAGCTCCCCCTTTGGAACAGGCACAGATACGCAGTATTTT | CASSPFGTGTDTQYF
TRBJ2-1 | TRBD1 | - | TRBV5-6 | TGTGCCAGCAGCCCCGGGACAGGTGACTCCTACAATGAGCAGTTCTTC | CASSPGTGDSYNEQFF
TRBJ2-2 | TRBD2 | - | TRBV11-3 | TGTGCCAGCAGCATGACTAGCGTCTACACCGGGGAGCTGTTTTTT | CASSMTSVYTGELFF
TRBJ2-7 | - | - | TRBV5-1 | TGCGCCAGCAGCTTGTTACCGAGCTCCTACGAGCAGTACTTC | CASSLLPSSYEQYF
TRBJ2-3 | - | - | TRBV3-1/TRBV3-2 | TGTGCCAGCAGCCAAGGTCGGGGTACGCAGTATTTT | CASSQGRGTQYF
TRBJ2-4 | - | - | TRBV12-5 | TGTGCTAGTGGTTTGACAGGGTTGCGCAACATTCAGTACTTC | CASGLTGLRNIQYF
TRBJ1-5 | - | - | TRBV7-7 | TGTGCTAGCAGCTATAACAGGTACCAGCCCCAGCATTTT | CASSYNRYQPQHF
TRBJ2-2 | TRBD1 | - | TRBV7-8 | TGTGCCAGCAGGATTAGGACAGGTCCAAATACCGGGGAGCTGTTTTTT | CASRIRTGPNTGELFF
TRBJ1-2 | TRBD1 | - | TRBV24-1 | TGTGCCACCAGTGATCCAGGACAGGGCGTAGATGGCTACACCTTC | CATSDPGQGVDGYTF
TRBJ1-1 | - | - | TRBV7-7 | TGTGCTAGCAGCCCCCTAAAGCCTCTCAACACTGAAGCTTTCTTT | CASSPLKPLNTEAFF
TRBJ1-6 | TRBD1 | - | TRBV7-2 | TGTGCCAGCAGCCTGACAGGGAATTCACCCCTCCACTTT | CASSLTGNSPLHF
TRBJ2-7 | TRBD2 | - | TRBV3-1/TRBV3-2 | TGTGCCAGCAGCCTCGGGGGGTCCACCTACGAGCAGTACTTC | CASSLGGSTYEQYF
TRBJ2-1 | TRBD1 | - | TRBV13 | TGTGCCAGCAGCAGGTTATACCGGGACAGGGGAGACAATGAGCAGTTCTTC | CASSRLYRDRGDNEQFF
TRBJ1-2 | - | - | TRBV24-1 | TGTGCCACCAGTGATCCTCTGTTCTATGGCTACACCTTC | CATSDPLFYGYTF
TRBJ2-7 | - | - | TRBV5-8 | TGTGCCAGCAGCTTATACAGGGGAGGAAACGAGCAGTACTTC | CASSLYRGGNEQYF
TRBJ2-5 | TRBD2 | once | TRBV7-6 | TGTGCCAGCAGTCCTGGACTAGCGGGGCCGTACCAAGAGACCCAGTACTTC | CASSPGLAGPYQETQYF
TRBJ1-2 | - | - | TRBV7-9 | TGTGCCAGCAGCTTAATCCGCCGTAACTATGGCTACACCTTC | CASSLIRRNYGYTF
TRBJ1-1 | - | - | TRBV3-1/TRBV3-2 | TGTGCCAGCAGCGGGGGGGGGACTGAAGCTTTCTTT | CASSGGGTEAFF
TRBJ1-1 | - | - | TRBV27 | TGTGCCAGCAGTTTAGGGTACGGAGGAAACACTGAAGCTTTCTTT | CASSLGYGGNTEAFF
TRBJ2-3 | TRBD2 | - | TRBV7-2 | TGTGCCAGCAGCTTATTCCGGACTAGCGTCTACACAGATACGCAGTATTTT | CASSLFRTSVYTDTQYF
TRBJ2-3 | TRBD2 | few | TRBV4-3 | TGCGCCAGCAGCCAAGGGCCAGCGGGGGGCGGGGCAGATACGCAGTATTTT | CASSQGPAGGGADTQYF
TRBJ2-7 | TRBD1 | - | TRBV10-3 | TGTGCCATCAGTAGGCAGGGGGACGTCGAGCAGTACTTC | CAISRQGDVEQYF
TRBJ1-3 | - | - | TRBV19 | TGTGCCAGTAGTATATCCGGGACTGGAAACACCATATATTTT | CASSISGTGNTIYF